This T cell receptor (beta chain) derives from a study of blood T cell repertoires in COVID-19. Study summary: Donors in the United States, Italy and Spain gave samples during acute or convalescent COVID-19. Sample material is recorded as cDNA or gDNA derived from T cells, B-cell-depleted T cells, or PBMCs.

Losses at the gene ends were 6 bases for V and 5 bases for J; bases not matched to a gene: 6. CDR1 is LNHDA, CDR2 SQIVND, per germline (reference sequence). The CDR3 length is 14 residues. Original processing methods: Using reference gene primer amplification, nucleated cell counts were estimated. Sequencing used immunoSEQ multiplex PCR; TCRdb keeps in-frame clones, though not all of them. Clone size and V and J calls were adopted from that table, with D and trimming inferred from the DNA. The sample includes approximately 58,000 clones, more than 70% seen only once; the top ten take roughly 4.7%. V is TRBV19 and J is TRBJ2-1; 8 bases map to TRBD2. This sequence originates from a man aged 40-49 years with active COVID-19. The sample comprised peripheral blood. The CDR3 DNA follows: TGTGCCAGTAGCCCGGGACTAGAAGACAATGAGCAGTTCTTC. It is translated as CASSPGLEDNEQFF.